This TCR beta chain was captured in a study of T cells in Graves' hyperthyroidism and ophthalmopathy. Authors of the study amplified TCR beta CDR3 regions from RNA transcripts. First-round RT-PCR targeting the TCR CDR3 was performed with the HTBI primer set. TCRdb re-called the multiplex PCR reads with MiXCR, one entry per CDR3 protein. The sample consists of 300,000 to 450,000 distinct CDR3 sequences, approximately 17% of them appearing once. Ten or more counts support this clonotype. Exclusion criteria comprised uncontrolled infection, other autoimmune disease, pregnancy or lactation. Cells are PBMCs isolated from about 10 ml of fresh blood. Germline CDR1 DFQATT, CDR2 SNEGSKA (reference sequence). With V trimmed by 3 bases and J by 1 base, 7 bases remained unmatched. This CDR3 contains 17 residues.

The receptor comes from a woman aged 25 to 39 with Graves' hyperthyroidism that later progressed to Graves' ophthalmopathy. The gene calls are TRBV20-1 and TRBJ2-5, with TRBD2 matching 14 bases. Sequenced sample: blood. CDR3 DNA sequence: TGCAGTGCTAGGTCCGGGACTAGCGGGGGAGGCCAAGAGACCCAGTACTTC. Encoded protein: CSARSGTSGGGQETQYF.